Below are 8 T cell receptor beta chains sequenced from a single sample in a study of cytomegalovirus exposure and HLA in healthy donors (TCRdb year 2017). Library prep was done by the immunoSEQ multiplex PCR assay. The multiplex PCR relied on a mix of 60 forward primers for TCR Vbeta segments and 13 reverse primers for TCR Jbeta segments. TCRdb's version of the immuneACCESS table is confined to in-frame rearrangements and falls short of the full clone set. An unresolved V gene accounts for under half of the shortfall where checked; the remainder is of unknown origin. This sample lists roughly 150,000 clones; 75% were detected once. The top ten hold almost 3% of the sample. The specimen was PBMCs. The receptors come from a woman in her forties or fifties in good health and CMV-seropositive.

The V gene is TRBV15, the J gene TRBJ2-1; TRBD2 matches 13 bases. The CDR3 is made up of 18 amino acids. Per germline, CDR1 LNHNV and CDR2 YYDKDF (reference sequence). V shed 5 bases and J 4 bases; nucleotides not matched to a gene: 11. CDR3 DNA sequence: TGTGCCACCAGCTTCACTAGCGGGGGGGCTTCATCATACAATGAGCAGTTCTTC. This encodes CATSFTSGGASSYNEQFF.

The V call is TRBV2, the J call TRBJ2-7, with D perhaps matching TRBD2 (7 bases). Germline V CDR1 and CDR2: SNHLY, FYNNEI. V dropped 8 bases and J dropped 5 bases, with 16 bases sitting between them. CDR3 length equals 13 residues. CDR3 sequence reads: CASRGAGVHEQYF. The CDR3 DNA reads TGTGCCAGCCGGGGGGCAGGGGTGCACGAGCAGTACTTC.

The chain joins TRBV11-3 to TRBJ2-1; D uncertain. Trimming took 5 bases from V and 13 from J, leaving 15 bases between them. CDR1 is SGHNT, CDR2 YENEEA, per germline. There are 12 residues in the CDR3. The DNA for the CDR3 is TGTGCCAGCAGCCTCCCCACAAGGAGTCAGTTCTTC. Translation: CASSLPTRSQFF.

For this clone: The conserved phenylalanine or tryptophan normally closing the CDR3 is absent here, so this likely arose from a read error. V is TRBV11-2 and J is TRBJ1-2; D may be TRBD1 (6 bases). Germline values: CDR1 SGHAT, CDR2 FQNNGV. With 4 bases removed from V and 8 bases from J, the gap between germline ends came to 14 bases. This CDR3 is built from 13 residues. The CDR3, as DNA: TGTGCCAGCAGCTACACAGGGTTTGAAGGCTACACCCTC. The encoded protein is CASSYTGFEGYTL.

The chain links TRBV28 to TRBJ1-4; D is perhaps TRBD1 (6 bases). This CDR3 region has 15 residues. V was clipped by 5 bases and J by 6 bases, with 16 bases between them. Germline loops: CDR1 MDHEN, CDR2 SYDVKM. For the CDR3, the DNA is TGTGCCAGCAGTAGTACGACAGGTTTTGATGAAAAACTGTTTTTT. Protein product: CASSSTTGFDEKLFF.

Comments on this clone: Other DNA variants within this sample encode the same CDR3. This chain connects TRBV5-1 to TRBJ2-1; 8 nucleotides line up with TRBD2. The V and J ends lost 1 base and 0 bases, in that order; junction bases with no gene match: 0. The CDR3 totals 15 residues. Germline CDR1 reads SGHRS; CDR2 reads YFSETQ. The CDR3 spells CASSLTSGSYNEQFF. CDR3 coding DNA: TGCGCCAGCAGCTTGACTAGCGGCTCCTACAATGAGCAGTTCTTC. The full variable domain, its missing parts supplied by reference TRBV5-1 and TRBJ2-1, is KAGVTQTPRYLIKTRGQQVTLSCSPISGHRSVSWYQQTPGQGLQFLFEYFSETQRNKGNFPGRFSGRQFSNSRSEMNVSTLELGDSALYLCASSLTSGSYNEQFFGPGTRLTVL.

The J gene is TRBJ1-4, the V gene TRBV19; TRBD1 matches at 7 bases. This CDR3 is 15 amino acids long. Germline V gene data show CDR1 as LNHDA and CDR2 as SQIVND (reference sequence). V was pared by 5 bases and J by 5 bases, with 8 bases of the junction left unmatched. CDR3 sequence: CASSPSGTVNEKLFF. As DNA, the CDR3 is TGTGCCAGTAGTCCCTCCGGGACAGTGAATGAAAAACTGTTTTTT.

This chain connects TRBV10-3 to TRBJ1-6, with D tentatively TRBD1 (6 bases). Germline CDR1 is ENHRY and CDR2 is SYGVKD. CDR3 length: 15 residues. V was trimmed by 3 bases and J by 4 bases, leaving 10 bases between them. The CDR3 region has the DNA TGTGCCATCAGTGACCCACAGGGTTATAATTCACCCCTCCACTTT. Protein sequence: CAISDPQGYNSPLHF.